These 9 T cell receptor beta chains originate from one sample sequenced in a study of shared clonotypes between healthy human individuals. Sequencing was performed with immunoSEQ multiplex PCR; in TCRdb, only in-frame clones are kept and a portion is missing. The table includes 1.4 million or so clones, around 98.5% detected once. Sample: naive CD4+ T cells sorted from blood. Subset described: CD45RA+ positively selected. These receptors all stem from a man aged 30 to 45 in good health.

The J gene is TRBJ2-2, the V gene TRBV30; 10 bases are a match to TRBD1. The CDR3 length is 15 residues. Germline CDR1 GTSNPN, CDR2 SVGIG (reference sequence). V was pared by 7 bases and J by 7 bases, with 12 bases of the junction left unmatched. CDR3 sequence: CAYKRQGALGGELFF. The CDR3 DNA is TGTGCCTACAAGCGACAGGGGGCCTTGGGCGGGGAGCTGTTTTTT.

The CDR3 region has the DNA TGTGCCAGCAGTTATCCGAGTGCGGGAGGGAACAATGAGCAGTTCTTC. Protein sequence: CASSYPSAGGNNEQFF. This chain uses TRBV28 with TRBJ2-1; 9 nucleotides match TRBD2. V lost 4 bases, J lost 5 bases, and 9 bases stayed unmatched. CDR1 and CDR2 (germline): MDHEN, SYDVKM. This CDR3 contains 16 residues.

The rearrangement uses TRBV4-1 and TRBJ2-2; 10 bases align to TRBD2. Germline V gene sequence: CDR1 MGHRA, CDR2 YSYEKL. V lost 0 bases and J lost 2; bases outside the gene matches: 6. The CDR3 is 18 residues long. CDR3 protein: CASSQDLGLADNTGELFF. CDR3 bases: TGCGCCAGCAGCCAAGATCTCGGACTAGCGGATAACACCGGGGAGCTGTTTTTT.

The chain recombines TRBV5-5 with TRBJ2-3, with D possibly matching TRBD2 (5 bases). CDR1 and CDR2 (germline): SGHKS, YYEKEE (reference sequence). CDR3 size: 12 residues. CDR3: CGSRGGSPSQYF. Written as DNA, the CDR3 is TGTGGGTCTCGCGGTGGGAGCCCGTCGCAGTATTTT.

The chain couples TRBV6-5 to TRBJ2-7, with a weak D call TRBD1 (6 bases). The V end lost 0 bases, the J end lost 3 bases, and 15 bases lay between the germline ends. CDR1 is MNHEY and CDR2 is SVGAGI in the germline V gene. The CDR3 totals 16 residues. CDR3 sequence: CASSYSEETGLYEQYF. CDR3 sequence (DNA): TGTGCCAGCAGTTACTCGGAGGAGACAGGCCTCTACGAGCAGTACTTC.

The chain employs TRBV19 and TRBJ1-4; D might be TRBD1 (6 bases). Deletions cut 10 bases from V and 4 bases from J, with 19 bases between. The length of the CDR3 is 15 residues. The V gene's germline CDR1 is LNHDA and CDR2 SQIVND (reference sequence). CDR3: CATGDYRDINEKLFF. In nucleotides, the CDR3 is TGTGCCACCGGGGACTACCGGGACATTAATGAAAAACTGTTTTTT.

This chain uses TRBV5-4 with TRBJ1-1, with D possibly TRBD1 on 6 matching bases. CDR1 is SGHNT, CDR2 YYREEE, per germline (reference sequence). Deletions cut 4 bases from V and 4 bases from J, with 11 bases between. The CDR3 has 13 amino acids. The CDR3 nucleotides are TGTGCCAGCAGCCAAACAGGGACCACTGAAGCTTTCTTT. The encoded protein is CASSQTGTTEAFF.

The V gene is TRBV5-1, the J gene TRBJ2-1; no clear D. This CDR3 is built from 14 residues. The V gene's germline CDR1 is SGHRS and CDR2 YFSETQ. Trimming removed 2 bases at V and 0 bases at J, with 6 bases between. CDR3 DNA: TGCGCCAGCAGCTTTCTCAGCTCCTACAATGAGCAGTTCTTC. Amino acid sequence: CASSFLSSYNEQFF.

As to this clone: This sample also contains other DNA sequences that code for the same CDR3. The V gene is TRBV7-9, the J gene TRBJ2-5; perhaps TRBD2 as D (5 bases). Germline CDR1 reads SEHNR; CDR2 reads FQNEAQ (reference sequence). The CDR3 extends over 14 amino acids. Trimming removed 2 bases at V and 4 bases at J, with 11 bases between. The CDR3 loop reads CASSLRELRETQYF. The CDR3 bases are TGTGCCAGCAGCTTAAGGGAGCTCCGAGAGACCCAGTACTTC.